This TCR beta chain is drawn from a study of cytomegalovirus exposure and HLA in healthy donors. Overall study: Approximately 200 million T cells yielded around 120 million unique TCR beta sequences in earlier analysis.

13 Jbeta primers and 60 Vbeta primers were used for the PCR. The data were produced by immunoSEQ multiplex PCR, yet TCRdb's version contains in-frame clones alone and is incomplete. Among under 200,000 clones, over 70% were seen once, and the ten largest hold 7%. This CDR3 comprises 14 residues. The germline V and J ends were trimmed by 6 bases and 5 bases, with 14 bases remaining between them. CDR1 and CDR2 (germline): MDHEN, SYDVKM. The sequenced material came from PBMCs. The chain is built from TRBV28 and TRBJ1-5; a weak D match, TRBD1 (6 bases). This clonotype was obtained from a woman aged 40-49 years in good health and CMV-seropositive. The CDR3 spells CASSSLQGYQPQHF. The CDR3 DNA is TGTGCCAGCAGCAGCTTACAGGGTTATCAGCCCCAGCATTTT.